The 5 T cell receptor beta chains reported below all come from one sample, sequenced in a study of shared clonotypes between healthy human individuals. Produced via immunoSEQ multiplex PCR; TCRdb's table is partial and in-frame only. Of around 1.9 million clones in the sample, 90% to 95% were seen once. Naive CD8 cells lacked CD45RO, underwent positive selection for CCR7 and left out terminally differentiated effector memory CD45RA+ cells. The sequencing sample was made of naive CD8+ T cells from PBMCs. The receptors here all came from a man aged 18-30 years in good health. Some clones in this sample may be carry-over from other donors' samples.

The count of this clone is one. The chain uses TRBV7-6 and TRBJ2-7, with 7 bases fitting TRBD1. The CDR3 contains 15 residues. Germline V gives CDR1 SGHVS, CDR2 FNYEAQ. The V and J ends lost 1 base and 5 bases, in that order; junction bases with no gene match: 8. DNA for the CDR3: TGTGCCAGCAGCTTAGAGACAGGGACAATCAACGAGCAGTACTTC. This gives the protein CASSLETGTINEQYF.

This chain connects TRBV9 to TRBJ2-5; 7 bases map to TRBD1. J gave up 5 bases and V 3 bases, and 4 bases lay outside the gene matches. CDR3 size: 13 residues. Germline loops: CDR1 SGDLS, CDR2 YYNGEE. CDR3 region: CASSDRGGETQYF. CDR3 DNA sequence: TGTGCCAGCAGCGACAGGGGTGGGGAGACCCAGTACTTC.

The chain links TRBV7-9 to TRBJ1-2; D remains ambiguous. The V gene's germline CDR1 is SEHNR and CDR2 FQNEAQ (reference sequence). Between the trimmed V and J ends, which lost 1 base and 4 bases, there was a span of 13 bases. There are 15 residues in the CDR3. The CDR3: CASSLGRVSAYGYTF. The CDR3 DNA follows: TGTGCCAGCAGCTTAGGGCGGGTGTCAGCCTATGGCTACACCTTC.

The genes are TRBV29-1 and TRBJ1-2; D gene unclear. Germline CDR1 is SQVTM and CDR2 is ANQGSEA. The CDR3 covers 12 residues. With 7 bases removed from V and 13 bases from J, the gap between germline ends came to 22 bases. CDR3 in amino acids: CSAPLIGLGLTF. CDR3 bases: TGCAGCGCCCCTCTAATAGGGTTAGGTCTCACCTTC.

As regards this clone: Other DNA sequences in this sample translate to the same CDR3. The CDR3 loop reads CASSVAGAQETQYF. The CDR3 coding sequence is TGTGCCAGCAGCGTAGCAGGGGCTCAAGAGACCCAGTACTTC. The chain recombines TRBV9 with TRBJ2-5; tentative D call: TRBD1 (6 bases). V lost 0 bases to trimming and J lost 2 bases, with 8 bases between them. CDR1 is SGDLS, CDR2 YYNGEE, per germline. The CDR3 consists of 14 residues.